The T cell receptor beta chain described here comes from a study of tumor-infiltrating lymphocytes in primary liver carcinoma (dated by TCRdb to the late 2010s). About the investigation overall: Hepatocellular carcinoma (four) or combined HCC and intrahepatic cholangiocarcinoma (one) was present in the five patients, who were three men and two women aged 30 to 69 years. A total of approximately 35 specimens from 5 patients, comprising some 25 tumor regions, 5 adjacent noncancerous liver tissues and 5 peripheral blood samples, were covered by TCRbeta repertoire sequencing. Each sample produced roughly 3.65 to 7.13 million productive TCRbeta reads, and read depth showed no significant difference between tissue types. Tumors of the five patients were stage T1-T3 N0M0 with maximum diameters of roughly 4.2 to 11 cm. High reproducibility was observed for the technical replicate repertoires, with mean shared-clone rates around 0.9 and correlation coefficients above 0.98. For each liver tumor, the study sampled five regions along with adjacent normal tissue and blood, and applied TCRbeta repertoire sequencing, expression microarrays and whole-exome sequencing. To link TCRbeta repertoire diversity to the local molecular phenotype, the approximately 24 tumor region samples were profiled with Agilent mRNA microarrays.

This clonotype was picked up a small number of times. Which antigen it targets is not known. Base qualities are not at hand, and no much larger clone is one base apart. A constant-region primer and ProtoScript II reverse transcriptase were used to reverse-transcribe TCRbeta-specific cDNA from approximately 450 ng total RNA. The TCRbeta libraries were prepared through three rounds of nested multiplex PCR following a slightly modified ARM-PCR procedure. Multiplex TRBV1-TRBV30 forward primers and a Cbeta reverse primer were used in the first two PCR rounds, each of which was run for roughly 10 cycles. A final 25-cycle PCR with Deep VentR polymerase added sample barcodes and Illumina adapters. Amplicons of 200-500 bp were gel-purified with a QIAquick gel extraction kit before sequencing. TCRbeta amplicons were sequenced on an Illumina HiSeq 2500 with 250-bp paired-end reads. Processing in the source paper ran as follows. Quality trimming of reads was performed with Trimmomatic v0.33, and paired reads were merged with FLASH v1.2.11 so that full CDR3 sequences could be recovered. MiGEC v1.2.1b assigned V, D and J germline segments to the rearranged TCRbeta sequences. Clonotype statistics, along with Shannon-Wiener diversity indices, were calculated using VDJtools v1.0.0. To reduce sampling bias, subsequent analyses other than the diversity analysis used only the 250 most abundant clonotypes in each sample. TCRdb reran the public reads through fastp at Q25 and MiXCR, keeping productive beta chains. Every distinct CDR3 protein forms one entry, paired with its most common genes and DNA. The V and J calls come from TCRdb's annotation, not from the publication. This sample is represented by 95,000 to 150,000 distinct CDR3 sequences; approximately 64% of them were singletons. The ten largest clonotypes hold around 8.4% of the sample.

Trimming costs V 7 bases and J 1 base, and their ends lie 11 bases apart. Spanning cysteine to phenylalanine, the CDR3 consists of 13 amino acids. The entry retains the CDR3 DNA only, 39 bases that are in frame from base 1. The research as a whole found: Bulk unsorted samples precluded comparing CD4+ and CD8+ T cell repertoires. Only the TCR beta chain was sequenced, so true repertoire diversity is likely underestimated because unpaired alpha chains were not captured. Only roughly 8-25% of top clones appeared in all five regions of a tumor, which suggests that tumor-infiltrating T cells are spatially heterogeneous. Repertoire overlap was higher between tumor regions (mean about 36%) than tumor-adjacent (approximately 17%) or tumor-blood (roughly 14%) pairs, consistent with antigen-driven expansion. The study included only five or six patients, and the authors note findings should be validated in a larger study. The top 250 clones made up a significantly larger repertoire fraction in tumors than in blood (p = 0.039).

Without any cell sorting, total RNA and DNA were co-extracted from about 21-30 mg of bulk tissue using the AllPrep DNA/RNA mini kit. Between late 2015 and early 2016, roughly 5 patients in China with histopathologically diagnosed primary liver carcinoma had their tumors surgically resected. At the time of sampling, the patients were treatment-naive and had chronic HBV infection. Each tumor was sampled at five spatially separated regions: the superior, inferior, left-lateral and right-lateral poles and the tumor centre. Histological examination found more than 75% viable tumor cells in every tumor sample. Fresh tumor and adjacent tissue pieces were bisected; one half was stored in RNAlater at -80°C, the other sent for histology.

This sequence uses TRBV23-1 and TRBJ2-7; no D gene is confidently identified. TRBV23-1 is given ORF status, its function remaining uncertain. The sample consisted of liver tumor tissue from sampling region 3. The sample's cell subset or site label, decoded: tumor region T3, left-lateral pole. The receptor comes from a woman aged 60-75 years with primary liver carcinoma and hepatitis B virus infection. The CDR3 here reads CASNLRASYEQYF. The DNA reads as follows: TGCGCCAGCAACCTCCGGGCATCCTACGAGCAGTACTTC.